This T cell receptor (beta chain) derives from a study of CD8 T cells in ankylosing spondylitis (dated by TCRdb to about 2017). Regarding the complete study: To find TCR variants linked to disease, the study profiled T cell receptor beta repertoires in ankylosing spondylitis patients and healthy donors. The full study cohort comprised about 24 ankylosing spondylitis patients and over a hundred healthy donors. Samples of peripheral blood were taken, and for ankylosing spondylitis patients, synovial fluid was collected as well.

Remarks on this clonotype: Its antigen is not yet known. No clone much larger than this one lies a single base away; base qualities are absent.

Instrument used: Illumina HiSeq 2500. Quantitative 5'-RACE with molecular barcodes was used to prepare TCR beta libraries. Processing in the source paper ran as follows. A new computational method, built on a probabilistic model of VDJ rearrangement, was used to identify disease-linked TCR variants. TCRdb handled the public reads itself, with Q25 trimming in fastp and clone calling in MiXCR, and kept productive beta chains. Each CDR3 protein gets just one entry, which takes the most common genes and DNA from the rows behind it. TCRdb's processing, not the authors' own work, is the source of the V and J calls. Recorded for this sample are roughly 700,000 distinct CDR3 sequences; under 20% of them occurred a single time. Together, the top ten hold under 20% of the sample. The germline V gene sets CDR1 to SGHTA and CDR2 to FQGTGA. V has 5 bases trimmed and J has 6 bases trimmed; junction bases matching no gene number 5. The CDR3 numbers 14 residues from cysteine through phenylalanine. Only the CDR3 part of the read is kept: 42 bases, read in frame from the first base.

Broad study findings and their caveats: Some motif variants were previously reported in synovial fluid and blood of reactive arthritis patients, suggesting common disease-initiation mechanisms. According to the report, matched synovial fluid samples from ankylosing spondylitis patients were significantly enriched for the disease-linked clones. A CD8+ phenotype was shown by the disease-linked clones, which were found at relatively low frequencies in peripheral blood. Blood from ankylosing spondylitis patients appeared to be characterized by a TCR beta motif composed of eight or nine highly homologous amino acid variants.

The sample was blood, either unsorted or a sorted T cell fraction (not recorded which). This chain is built from TRBV7-3 and TRBJ2-2; TRBD1 aligns with 8 central bases. The TCR originated in a male donor with ankylosing spondylitis. The nucleotide sequence is given as TGTGCCAGCAGCCCCTGGACAGGGTCCGGGGAGCTGTTTTTT. This yields the protein CASSPWTGSGELFF. Joined to the reference TRBV7-3 and TRBJ2-2 proteins, this CDR3 gives the full variable domain: GAGVSQTPSNKVTEKGKYVELRCDPISGHTALYWYRQSLGQGPEFLIYFQGTGAADDSGLPNDRFFAVRPEGSVSTLKIQRTERGDSAVYLCASSPWTGSGELFFGEGSRLTVL.